These 9 T cell receptor beta chains share one sample of origin, sequenced in a study of molecular identifiers for immune sequencing clone quantification. TCRdb called the PCR reads again in MiXCR, with one record for every CDR3 protein. This table has 88,000 or so distinct CDR3 sequences, roughly 23% appearing once. The sample consisted of naive CD8+ T cells from blood, with Jurkat cell RNA spiked in. This sample's subset: FACS-sorted CD8+CD4-CCR7+CD45RA+ naive T cells. All receptors come from a human donor in good health. Some libraries in this study had Jurkat cell RNA spiked in.

This clonotype was counted many times. The genes are TRBV7-9 and TRBJ2-5, with unresolved D. There are 14 residues in the CDR3. The V gene lost 5 bases and the J gene lost 1 base, with 11 bases spanning the gap. Looked up from germline, CDR1 is SEHNR and CDR2 is FQNEAQ (reference sequence). CDR3 DNA sequence: TGTGCCAGCAGCCCCTCGGACCGCCAAGAGACCCAGTACTTC. Translation: CASSPSDRQETQYF.

Details on this clonotype: Since a much larger clone is just one base distant, this may be a read error. The V and J genes are TRBV28 and TRBJ2-2; 9 positions agree with TRBD2. This CDR3 is built from 14 residues. Germline lookup yields CDR1 MDHEN and CDR2 SYDVKM. The CDR3 protein is CVSLAGLNTGELFF. The CDR3 nucleotides are TGTGTCAGCCTAGCGGGACTGAACACCGGGGAGCTGTTTTTT.

The chain links TRBV4-1 to TRBJ1-2, with unresolved D. The V and J ends lost 2 bases and 7 bases respectively, with 17 bases between them. The CDR3 contains 15 residues. CDR1 MGHRA and CDR2 YSYEKL come from the germline V gene. The CDR3 DNA is TGCGCCAGCAGCCAACCTCTAGGTCTCTCAGGTGGCTACACCTTC. The encoded protein is CASSQPLGLSGGYTF.

Ten or more counts support this clonotype. The chain recombines TRBV7-7 with TRBJ2-3, with a tentative D call TRBD2 (5 bases). V was pared by 4 bases and J by 4 bases, with 15 bases between. The germline CDR1 and CDR2 sequences are SSHAT and FNYEAQ (reference sequence). This CDR3 has 15 amino acids. DNA for the CDR3: TGTGCCAGCAGCTCCGGACTGGGCTATTCAGATACGCAGTATTTT. It translates to CASSSGLGYSDTQYF.

The V call is TRBV20-1, the J call TRBJ2-7; 8 nucleotides line up with TRBD2. The CDR3 spans 13 residues. The junction had 2 bases not matched to a gene; V was cut back by 3 bases and J by 1 base. Germline assignment: CDR1 DFQATT and CDR2 SNEGSKA (reference sequence). For the CDR3, the DNA is TGCAGTGCTAGGGCTAGCGGGTCCTACGAGCAGTACTTC. Translation gives CSARASGSYEQYF.

In regard to this clonotype: A much more abundant neighbour one base away suggests this may be a read error. The rearrangement uses TRBV28 and TRBJ2-7; D not resolved. This CDR3 comprises 13 residues. CDR1 MDHEN and CDR2 SYDVKM come from the germline V gene. The CDR3 spells CASSLGQPYERYF. CDR3 in DNA: TGTGCCAGCAGTTTGGGTCAGCCCTACGAGCGGTACTTC.

Only a few counts were recorded for this clonotype. The chain is built from TRBV11-2 and TRBJ2-7, with D perhaps matching TRBD2 (5 bases). The CDR3 consists of 13 residues. Germline-derived CDR1 and CDR2 are SGHAT and FQNNGV. Trimming took off 3 bases at V and 6 bases at J, with 12 bases between the two ends. This CDR3 reads CASSFSGNREQYF. DNA for the CDR3: TGTGCCAGCAGCTTTTCGGGGAACCGCGAGCAGTACTTC.

This clonotype has more than one count but fewer than ten. The chain recombines TRBV4-1 with TRBJ2-1, with D unresolved. The CDR3 runs to 12 residues. The V end lost 3 bases, the J end lost 3 bases, and 3 bases lay between the germline ends. Looked up from germline, CDR1 is MGHRA and CDR2 is YSYEKL. The CDR3 DNA reads as TGCGCCAGCAGCCAGGACTACAATGAGCAGTTCTTC. Amino acid sequence: CASSQDYNEQFF.

In the case of this clonotype: Because it lacks the conserved phenylalanine or tryptophan at the end, this CDR3 is likely a read error. The CDR3 sequence: CASSPDRSSYEQYL. As DNA, the CDR3 is TGTGCCAGCAGCCCGGACAGGAGCTCCTACGAGCAGTACCTC. The chain joins TRBV7-9 to TRBJ2-7, with 7 bases fitting TRBD1. Germline V gene sequence: CDR1 SEHNR, CDR2 FQNEAQ (reference sequence). This CDR3 is built from 14 residues. The ends lost 5 bases at V and 0 bases at J; junction bases unmatched: 4.